This T cell receptor beta chain was retrieved from a study of shared clonotypes between healthy human individuals. About the research overall: The study drew on two women and three men aged 18 to 49 as donors.

Sequencing of unsorted PBMC DNA was carried out using ten immunoSEQ deep assay plates. TCRdb's copy holds only in-frame clones and misses some; the assay was immunoSEQ multiplex PCR. The sample holds about half a million clones, 65% to 85% seen once. Only Caucasian adults living in Nashville, Tennessee served as donors. V shed 8 bases and J 1 base; nucleotides not matched to a gene: 8. The germline V gene encodes CDR1 SGHRS and CDR2 YFSETQ. This CDR3 has 15 amino acids. A remark on this clone: A much larger clone lies one base from this, so it may be a read error. This sample includes further DNA sequences coding for the same CDR3.

This sequence was found in a woman aged 40-49 years in good health. Some clones in this sample may be carry-over from other donors' samples. The chain combines TRBV5-1 with TRBJ2-3; 9 bases agree with TRBD2. The specimen sequenced was PBMCs. CDR3 amino acids: CASSPGLARTDTQYF. The CDR3 DNA is TGCGCCAGTAGCCCCGGACTAGCGCGCACAGATACGCAGTATTTT.